The clone carrying this T cell receptor beta chain has just one count. Its antigen is unknown. The sample comes from a study of OX40 agonist ivuxolimab in advanced cancers. The overall study: Patients in dose escalation had liver, melanoma, kidney or head and neck cancers. A mean age of roughly 60 years, range roughly 23 to 85, was recorded, and around 85% were male. People who had prior anti-PD-1, anti-PD-L1 or anti-CTLA-4 therapy could take part, and around 40% had some.

The CDR3 loop spans 15 amino acids. In germline, CDR1 is SEHNR, CDR2 FQNEAQ (reference sequence). V shed 7 bases and J 5 bases; nucleotides not matched to a gene: 6. Some clones are missing from TCRdb's copy, which holds only in-frame ones; the method was immunoSEQ multiplex PCR. The sample lists 50,000 or so clones, roughly 90% seen once, with 5% to 7% in the top ten. Overall study findings and caveats: Low levels of normalized T-cell clonal expansion also appeared in some nonresponders.

The TCR was taken from an adult with an advanced solid tumor such as melanoma, head and neck, liver or kidney cancer. The specimen comprised CD4+ or CD8+ T cells sorted from blood, sampled in a trial of the OX40 agonist ivuxolimab. V gene TRBV7-9 combines with J gene TRBJ2-3; 13 nucleotides align to TRBD2. CDR3 DNA sequence: TGTGCCAGCACCGGGACTAGCGGGAAGGGAGATACGCAGTATTTT. It codes for CASTGTSGKGDTQYF.